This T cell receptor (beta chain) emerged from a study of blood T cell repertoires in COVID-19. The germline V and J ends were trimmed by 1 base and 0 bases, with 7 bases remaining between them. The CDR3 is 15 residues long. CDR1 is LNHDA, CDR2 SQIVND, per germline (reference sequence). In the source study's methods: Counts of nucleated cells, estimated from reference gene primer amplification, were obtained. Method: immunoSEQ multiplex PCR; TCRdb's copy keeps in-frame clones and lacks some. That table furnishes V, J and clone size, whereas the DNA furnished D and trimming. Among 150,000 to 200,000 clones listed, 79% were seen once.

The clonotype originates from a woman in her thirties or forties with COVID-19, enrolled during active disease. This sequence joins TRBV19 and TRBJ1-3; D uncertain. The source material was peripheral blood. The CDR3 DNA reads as TGTGCCAGTAGTATAGGCGGAATCTCTGGAAACACCATATATTTT. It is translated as CASSIGGISGNTIYF.